One sample yielded the 21 T cell receptor beta chains listed below, sequenced in a study of blood T cell repertoires in COVID-19. The assay was immunoSEQ multiplex PCR, and TCRdb's table has in-frame clones only and misses some. The profile shows fewer than 500,000 clones, about nine tenths of them singletons. The sample taken for sequencing was PBMCs or T cells enriched from blood (not recorded which). These receptors were obtained from a woman aged 18-30 years who had recovered from COVID-19.

The chain couples TRBV9 to TRBJ2-7; 11 bases align to TRBD1. V was clipped by 3 bases and J by 3 bases; unmatched bases: 2. Germline loops: CDR1 SGDLS, CDR2 YYNGEE. This CDR3 contains 14 residues. CDR3 loop: CASSGGTGGYEQYF. The CDR3 DNA reads as TGTGCCAGCAGCGGGGGGACAGGGGGCTACGAGCAGTACTTC.

The chain links TRBV5-4 to TRBJ2-7; D possibly corresponds to TRBD1 (6 bases). V was pared by 0 bases and J by 5 bases, with 9 bases between. From germline, CDR1 is SGHNT and CDR2 YYREEE (reference sequence). The CDR3 length is 13 residues. CDR3 in amino acids: CASSLDRADEQYF. The DNA of the CDR3 is TGTGCCAGCAGCTTGGACAGGGCCGACGAGCAGTACTTC.

The rearrangement links TRBV6-5 to TRBJ1-1; 10 bases are a match to TRBD1. The junction had 6 bases not matched to a gene; V was cut back by 6 bases and J by 5 bases. Germline V gene lookup returns CDR1 MNHEY and CDR2 SVGAGI. This CDR3 is 14 amino acids long. The CDR3 nucleotides read TGTGCCAGCAGCCTCGACAGGGGGCGAACTGAAGCTTTCTTT. Amino acids: CASSLDRGRTEAFF.

This clone showed up just a few times. V and J are TRBV24-1 and TRBJ1-6; TRBD1 agrees at 8 bases. Germline CDR1 is KGHDR and CDR2 is SFDVKD. The CDR3 extends over 17 amino acids. With 4 bases clipped from V and 0 bases from J, the junction kept 4 bases outside the gene matches. The CDR3, as DNA: TGTGCCACCAGTGACCGGGACAGGAGCTCCTATAATTCACCCCTCCACTTT. It encodes CATSDRDRSSYNSPLHF.

V gene TRBV6-5 combines with J gene TRBJ1-2, with TRBD1 matching 7 bases. Looked up from germline, CDR1 is MNHEY and CDR2 is SVGAGI. The CDR3 is 16 residues long. After removal of 0 bases from V and 0 bases from J, the junction contained 4 bases not matched to a gene. DNA for the CDR3: TGTGCCAGCAGTTACTCGTCGCAGGGGGCTAACTATGGCTACACCTTC. It encodes CASSYSSQGANYGYTF.

The chain combines TRBV12-5 with TRBJ1-1; maybe TRBD1 (5 bases). Germline V gives CDR1 LGHNT, CDR2 FRNRAP. The ends were cut back, 6 bases at V and 11 bases at J, with 22 bases in the middle. CDR3 length: 14 amino acids. This chain's CDR3 is CASGPNRWGKGAFF. The CDR3 region has the DNA TGTGCTAGTGGCCCCAACAGGTGGGGTAAAGGGGCTTTCTTT. The variable domain in full, completed from reference TRBV12-5 and TRBJ1-1, reads DARVTQTPRHKVTEMGQEVTMRCQPILGHNTVFWYRQTMMQGLELLAYFRNRAPLDDSGMPKDRFSAEMPDATLATLKIQPSEPRDSAVYFCASGPNRWGKGAFFGQGTRLTVV.

This rearrangement joins TRBV11-2 to TRBJ1-3; D gene ambiguous. The germline V and J ends were trimmed by 5 bases and 0 bases, with 8 bases remaining between them. CDR3 length: 14 amino acids. The germline gives CDR1 SGHAT, CDR2 FQNNGV. Here the CDR3 reads CASSPGASGNTIYF. The CDR3 coding sequence is TGTGCCAGCAGCCCCGGAGCCTCTGGAAACACCATATATTTT.

The genes are TRBV6-5 and TRBJ1-2, with a tentative D call TRBD1 (5 bases). The V end was cut by 0 bases, the J end by 6 bases, with 11 bases between. The CDR3 length is 14 residues. The germline gives CDR1 MNHEY, CDR2 SVGAGI. The CDR3: CASSYSNLGDGYTF. The CDR3 DNA follows: TGTGCCAGCAGTTACTCGAACTTAGGGGATGGCTACACCTTC.

CDR3 in DNA: TGTGCCTGGAGTGCCGGATCGGGACAGGGACCGGCTCAGCCCCAGCATTTT. The encoded protein is CAWSAGSGQGPAQPQHF. V and J are TRBV30 and TRBJ1-5; 9 positions agree with TRBD1. The CDR3 has 17 residues. Germline V gives CDR1 GTSNPN, CDR2 SVGIG (reference sequence). V lost 1 base to trimming and J lost 6 bases; unmatched junction nucleotides: 13. Full variable domain (remainder filled in from reference TRBV30 and TRBJ1-5): SQTIHQWPATLVQPVGSPLSLECTVEGTSNPNLYWYRQAAGRGLQLLFYSVGIGQISSEVPQNLSASRPQDRQFILSSKKLLLSDSGFYLCAWSAGSGQGPAQPQHFGDGTRLSIL.

J is TRBJ1-6 and V is TRBV30, with 8 positions matching TRBD1. V gave up 2 bases and J gave up 5 bases; unmatched junction bases: 8. Germline values: CDR1 GTSNPN, CDR2 SVGIG (reference sequence). The CDR3 runs to 16 residues. The CDR3 coding sequence is TGTGCCTGGAGTCTAAGAGACAGGGGAAATAATTCACCCCTCCACTTT. Its translation is CAWSLRDRGNNSPLHF.

To note about this clone: The sample holds other DNA sequences that translate to the same CDR3. V gene TRBV7-2 combines with J gene TRBJ2-1; D possibly corresponds to TRBD1 (5 bases). Germline values: CDR1 SGHTA, CDR2 FQGNSA. This CDR3 is built from 15 residues. V lost 1 base to trimming and J lost 0 bases, with 7 bases between them. CDR3 DNA sequence: TGTGCCAGCAGCTTAGAAGGGGCCTCCTACAATGAGCAGTTCTTC. Translated: CASSLEGASYNEQFF.

The V and J genes are TRBV2 and TRBJ1-2; the match to TRBD1 covers 7 bases. Unmatched junction bases numbered 5, after V lost 6 bases and J lost 4 bases. The CDR3 is 13 amino acids. The germline CDR1 and CDR2 sequences are SNHLY and FYNNEI. CDR3: CASRPQGRYGYTF. The CDR3 DNA reads TGTGCCAGCAGGCCACAGGGGCGCTATGGCTACACCTTC.

The V and J genes are TRBV18 and TRBJ2-2; tentative D call: TRBD1 (6 bases). The CDR3 is 15 residues long. The ends were cut back, 3 bases at V and 4 bases at J, with 12 bases in the middle. The V gene's germline CDR1 is KGHSH and CDR2 LQKENI. The CDR3 region has the DNA TGTGCCAGCTCACCGTGGGACAAAGGCACCGGGGAGCTGTTTTTT. Encoded protein: CASSPWDKGTGELFF.

The chain is built from TRBV28 and TRBJ1-1; TRBD1 matches 10 bases. This CDR3 has 11 amino acids. The junction had 5 bases not matched to a gene; V was cut back by 8 bases and J by 11 bases. The V gene's germline CDR1 is MDHEN and CDR2 SYDVKM. In DNA, the CDR3 is TGTGCCAGCTGCCGGGACAGGGGCGCTTTCTTT. Its translation is CASCRDRGAFF.

The V call is TRBV2, the J call TRBJ2-5, with 7 bases lining up with TRBD2. V dropped 3 bases and J dropped 4; count of bases not matched to a gene: 5. This CDR3 region has 14 residues. CDR1 is SNHLY and CDR2 is FYNNEI in the germline V gene. The CDR3 is CASSDRGLVETQYF. The DNA for the CDR3 is TGTGCCAGCAGTGACCGCGGACTAGTAGAGACCCAGTACTTC.

CDR3 coding DNA: TGTGCCAGCAGCTTGCTAGCGGGGGGCCTTGGAAAGTACTTC. It encodes CASSLLAGGLGKYF. The rearrangement joins TRBV11-2 to TRBJ2-7; TRBD2 matches at 11 bases. This CDR3 is built from 14 residues. V was clipped by 3 bases and J by 11 bases; unmatched bases: 9. Per the germline V gene, CDR1 is SGHAT and CDR2 is FQNNGV.

DNA of the CDR3: TGTGCCAGCAGCGTAGACGCGGGGGGGAGCACAGATACGCAGTATTTT. It is translated as CASSVDAGGSTDTQYF. The chain recombines TRBV9 with TRBJ2-3; 9 bases match TRBD2. This CDR3 contains 16 residues. The germline V gene encodes CDR1 SGDLS and CDR2 YYNGEE. Trimming removed 0 bases from V and 0 bases from J; junction bases left unmatched: 2.

The chain recombines TRBV5-1 with TRBJ1-1; D may be TRBD1 (5 bases). Trimming removed 0 bases at V and 3 bases at J, with 12 bases between. Germline V gives CDR1 SGHRS, CDR2 YFSETQ. This CDR3 region has 15 residues. In DNA form, the CDR3 reads TGCGCCAGCAGCTTGGCGGGGGGTCAGGACACTGAAGCTTTCTTT. This encodes CASSLAGGQDTEAFF.

The J gene is TRBJ1-1, the V gene TRBV5-1; D gene ambiguous. V was trimmed by 2 bases and J by 4 bases, leaving 9 bases between them. There are 13 residues in the CDR3. CDR1 is SGHRS and CDR2 is YFSETQ in the germline V gene. The CDR3 nucleotides are TGCGCCAGCAGCTTAGCGGGATTCACTGAAGCTTTCTTT. Translation gives CASSLAGFTEAFF. Variable domain in full (rest from reference TRBV5-1 and TRBJ1-1): KAGVTQTPRYLIKTRGQQVTLSCSPISGHRSVSWYQQTPGQGLQFLFEYFSETQRNKGNFPGRFSGRQFSNSRSEMNVSTLELGDSALYLCASSLAGFTEAFFGQGTRLTVV.

J is TRBJ2-7 and V is TRBV2; D call uncertain. Germline V gene data show CDR1 as SNHLY and CDR2 as FYNNEI. Trimming stripped 4 bases from V and 4 bases from J, with 8 bases between. CDR3 length: 12 residues. The CDR3 is CASSGQSYEQYF. DNA of the CDR3: TGTGCCAGCAGTGGACAATCGTACGAGCAGTACTTC.

V is TRBV6-6 and J is TRBJ2-7; TRBD2 might be the D (6 bases). Trimming took off 1 base at V and 0 bases at J, with 10 bases between the two ends. This CDR3 is built from 15 residues. The germline V gene encodes CDR1 MNHNY and CDR2 SVGAGI (reference sequence). The CDR3 loop reads CASSYYGGNSYEQYF. DNA for the CDR3: TGTGCCAGCAGTTACTATGGGGGGAACTCCTACGAGCAGTACTTC.